These 30 T cell receptor beta chains were all obtained from the same sample, sequenced in a study of T cell responses to AZD1222 COVID-19 vaccine (dated by TCRdb to the early 2020s). Library preparation used the immunoSEQ multiplex PCR assay. TCRdb took this table from immuneACCESS and kept in-frame rearrangements with V and J called. Such tables lack part of the clones; where checked against another copy, unresolved V genes explain under half of the gap, and the rest is unexplained. Present in this sample are approximately 60,000 clones, 76% of which were seen just once. The ten largest clones represent 11% to 15% of the sample. This specimen's time point label, per the study, means: baseline before first vaccination. The source material was peripheral blood, sampled on day 0 of AZD1222 vaccination. These receptors came from an adult in good health.

The CDR3 is CASSPTSYSNQPQHF. The CDR3 region has the DNA TGTGCCAGTAGTCCCACGAGCTATAGCAATCAGCCCCAGCATTTT. The V gene is TRBV19, the J gene TRBJ1-5; the D is unclear. This CDR3 comprises 15 residues. Germline V gene lookup returns CDR1 LNHDA and CDR2 SQIVND (reference sequence). The V gene lost 5 bases and the J gene lost 0 bases, with 11 bases spanning the gap.

Only a few counts were recorded for this clone. This rearrangement joins TRBV5-1 to TRBJ2-3; D is perhaps TRBD1 (6 bases). CDR3 length: 15 amino acids. V was shortened by 7 bases and J by 0 bases, with 15 bases between the two germline ends. Germline V CDR1 and CDR2: SGHRS, YFSETQ. The CDR3 reads CASGPGTQSTDTQYF. As DNA, the CDR3 is TGCGCCAGCGGACCCGGGACACAGAGCACAGATACGCAGTATTTT.

The rearrangement links TRBV11-1 to TRBJ2-7; D is unresolved. The ends were cut back, 1 base at V and 5 bases at J, with 6 bases in the middle. The germline V gene encodes CDR1 SGHAT and CDR2 FQDESV (reference sequence). The CDR3 length is 12 residues. The CDR3, as DNA: TGTGCCAGCAGCTTAGTGGGAAACGAGCAGTACTTC. Protein sequence: CASSLVGNEQYF. Full variable domain (missing parts from reference TRBV11-1 and TRBJ2-7): EAEVAQSPRYKITEKSQAVAFWCDPISGHATLYWYRQILGQGPELLVQFQDESVVDDSQLPKDRFSAERLKGVDSTLKIQPAELGDSAMYLCASSLVGNEQYFGPGTRLTVT.

This sequence joins TRBV18 and TRBJ1-1; D may be TRBD1 (5 bases). Trimming shortened V by 6 bases and J by 1 base, and 12 bases separated the two germline ends. Germline V CDR1 and CDR2: KGHSH, LQKENI. This CDR3 has 14 amino acids. The CDR3 DNA follows: TGTGCCAGCTCGGTATCAGGGTGGAACACTGAAGCTTTCTTT. Amino acids: CASSVSGWNTEAFF.

V usage is TRBV28 and J usage is TRBJ1-2, with 7 bases aligning to TRBD1. The CDR3 is made up of 13 amino acids. J gave up 5 bases and V 3 bases, and 3 bases lay outside the gene matches. Looked up from germline, CDR1 is MDHEN and CDR2 is SYDVKM. This CDR3 is CASSLEGAYGYTF. As DNA, the CDR3 is TGTGCCAGCAGTTTGGAGGGGGCATATGGCTACACCTTC.

This clone was found a few times. The gene calls are TRBV7-2 and TRBJ2-5; no clear D gene. The germline V gene has CDR1 SGHTA and CDR2 FQGNSA. The length of the CDR3 is 15 residues. Trimming took off 1 base at V and 2 bases at J, with 11 bases between the two ends. The CDR3 coding sequence is TGTGCCAGCAGCTTAGATCCAGGTCCACAAGAGACCCAGTACTTC. This translates into CASSLDPGPQETQYF.

This chain links TRBV7-2 with TRBJ2-3; no clear D. Germline V gene data show CDR1 as SGHTA and CDR2 as FQGNSA. The CDR3 consists of 15 residues. Trimming took 5 bases from V and 5 from J, leaving 17 bases between them. The CDR3 region is CASSPWNEVRDTQYF. The CDR3 DNA reads as TGTGCCAGCAGCCCGTGGAATGAGGTGAGAGATACGCAGTATTTT.

This clone was seen more than once but under ten times. This rearrangement joins TRBV24-1 to TRBJ2-1, with D uncertain. Trimming stripped 2 bases from V and 9 bases from J, with 10 bases between. Germline V gene sequence: CDR1 KGHDR, CDR2 SFDVKD. This CDR3 has 13 amino acids. Here the CDR3 reads CATSDWTLSEQFF. CDR3 nucleotides: TGTGCCACCAGTGATTGGACGCTCAGTGAGCAGTTCTTC.

The chain employs TRBV7-8 and TRBJ2-1; D remains ambiguous. Between the trimmed V and J ends, which lost 2 bases and 12 bases, there was a span of 17 bases. The CDR3 runs 14 residues. The germline gives CDR1 SGHVS, CDR2 FQNEAQ. As DNA, the CDR3 is TGTGCCAGCAGCTTACGTCAGCGCCGCGAGAGGCAGTTCTTC. Amino acid sequence: CASSLRQRRERQFF.

The chain carries TRBV23-1 and TRBJ1-2, with 9 positions matching TRBD1. TRBV23-1 is flagged as an ORF with uncertain function. V trimming: 2 bases; J trimming: 4 bases; junction bases outside the gene matches: 14. The CDR3 is made up of 18 amino acids. This chain's CDR3 is CASSQPPGQGTNLYGYTF. In DNA form, the CDR3 reads TGCGCCAGCAGTCAACCACCGGGACAGGGTACCAACCTCTATGGCTACACCTTC.

This clone was counted once. The chain recombines TRBV7-8 with TRBJ2-1; 9 positions agree with TRBD2. The trim removed 5 bases at V and 4 bases at J, leaving 15 bases unmatched. Germline V lookup: CDR1 SGHVS, CDR2 FQNEAQ. The CDR3 consists of 18 residues. CDR3 in amino acids: CASSHGWRGGGAYNEQFF. In nucleotides, the CDR3 is TGTGCCAGCAGCCACGGGTGGCGAGGCGGGGGGGCTTACAATGAGCAGTTCTTC.

This rearrangement joins TRBV11-2 to TRBJ1-1; D gene uncertain. V was pared by 1 base and J by 4 bases, with 7 bases between. Germline V CDR1 and CDR2: SGHAT, FQNNGV. The CDR3 runs to 13 residues. The CDR3 is CASSLAVVTEAFF. In nucleotides, the CDR3 is TGTGCCAGCAGCTTAGCAGTGGTCACTGAAGCTTTCTTT.

This rearrangement joins TRBV16 to TRBJ1-2; D may be TRBD1 (5 bases). CDR3 length: 18 amino acids. Germline V gene data show CDR1 as KGHSY and CDR2 as FQNENV. With 0 bases removed from V and 5 bases from J, the gap between germline ends came to 22 bases. In nucleotides, the CDR3 is TGTGCCAGCAGCCAATCCTCCCTAGGAGCCTACGAGGGGTATGGCTACACCTTC. This gives the protein CASSQSSLGAYEGYGYTF.

The V gene is TRBV5-6, the J gene TRBJ1-3; D unclear. Looked up from germline, CDR1 is SGHDT and CDR2 is YYEEEE. The CDR3 sequence is 14 residues long. Deletions cut 7 bases from V and 4 bases from J, with 15 bases between. The CDR3 region is CASSTLPTGNTIYF. In DNA, the CDR3 is TGTGCCAGCTCGACGCTTCCGACAGGAAACACCATATATTTT.

This clone was observed a single time. The chain couples TRBV30 to TRBJ1-6, with D hard to call. Germline V gene sequence: CDR1 GTSNPN, CDR2 SVGIG (reference sequence). The V gene lost 1 base and the J gene lost 10 bases, with 8 bases spanning the gap. The CDR3 extends over 12 amino acids. This CDR3 is CAWSAVKSPLHF. CDR3 nucleotide sequence: TGTGCCTGGAGTGCAGTCAAGTCACCCCTCCACTTT.

J is TRBJ2-3 and V is TRBV28, with D unclear. The CDR3 contains 11 residues. The ends were cut back, 3 bases at V and 5 bases at J, with 3 bases in the middle. Germline loops: CDR1 MDHEN, CDR2 SYDVKM. CDR3 protein: CASSLGDTQYF. The CDR3 DNA follows: TGTGCCAGCAGTTTGGGAGATACGCAGTATTTT. Using reference TRBV28 and TRBJ2-3 for the parts outside the CDR3, the full variable domain is DVKVTQSSRYLVKRTGEKVFLECVQDMDHENMFWYRQDPGLGLRLIYFSYDVKMKEKGDIPEGYSVSREKKERFSLILESASTNQTSMYLCASSLGDTQYFGPGTRLTVL.

The chain has TRBV5-8 and TRBJ1-1; D is undetermined. Germline V gene data show CDR1 as SGHTS and CDR2 as YDEGEE. This CDR3 is built from 12 residues. The germline V and J ends were trimmed by 3 bases and 7 bases, with 10 bases remaining between them. CDR3 DNA sequence: TGTGCCAGCAGCTGGACGGTTCTTGAAGCTTTCTTT. Translating gives CASSWTVLEAFF.

This clone has a handful of counts. This chain uses TRBV30 with TRBJ2-7; 8 positions match TRBD2. Per germline, CDR1 GTSNPN and CDR2 SVGIG (reference sequence). The CDR3 has 13 amino acids. V dropped 6 bases and J dropped 2; count of bases not matched to a gene: 6. The CDR3 DNA reads as TGTGCCTGCCTGGCGGGGGGTACCTACGAGCAGTACTTC. Amino acids: CACLAGGTYEQYF.

This sequence joins TRBV7-2 and TRBJ2-7; TRBD1 might be the D (6 bases). V lost 5 bases and J 3 bases, leaving 11 bases between the germline ends. The CDR3 length is 13 residues. Germline assignment: CDR1 SGHTA and CDR2 FQGNSA. CDR3 residues: CASSEDSYYEQYF. CDR3 sequence (DNA): TGTGCCAGCAGCGAGGACAGTTACTACGAGCAGTACTTC.

This chain's CDR3 is CASKAVRSGNTIYF. Here the CDR3 DNA reads TGTGCCAGCAAAGCCGTCCGCTCTGGAAACACCATATATTTT. The chain links TRBV5-5 to TRBJ1-3; the D is unclear. This CDR3 is 14 amino acids long. Germline assignment: CDR1 SGHKS and CDR2 YYEKEE (reference sequence). Trimming stripped 6 bases from V and 0 bases from J, with 10 bases between.

The rearrangement joins TRBV24-1 to TRBJ2-3; D is unresolved. Germline CDR1 and CDR2: KGHDR and SFDVKD. There are 14 residues in the CDR3. With 0 bases removed from V and 6 bases from J, the gap between germline ends came to 9 bases. This chain's CDR3 is CATSDLQDGDTQYF. The CDR3 nucleotides read TGTGCCACCAGTGATTTGCAAGATGGGGATACGCAGTATTTT.

This sequence joins TRBV24-1 and TRBJ1-1; unclear D gene. Trimming stripped 3 bases from V and 3 bases from J, with 10 bases between. From germline, CDR1 is KGHDR and CDR2 SFDVKD. The CDR3 extends over 14 amino acids. The chain's CDR3 is CATSDTGEDTEAFF. In DNA form, the CDR3 reads TGTGCCACCAGTGATACGGGTGAGGACACTGAAGCTTTCTTT.

This clone showed up just a few times. The rearrangement uses TRBV7-6 and TRBJ1-1; D not certain. The CDR3 spans 14 residues. The V end was cut by 6 bases, the J end by 4 bases, with 15 bases between. Germline assignment: CDR1 SGHVS and CDR2 FNYEAQ. CDR3 nucleotides: TGTGCCAGCAGTCCCCGGAGGGAGAGCACTGAAGCTTTCTTT. It codes for CASSPRRESTEAFF.

This CDR3 is CASSLANGQGAGEKLFF. In nucleotides, the CDR3 is TGTGCCAGCAGCTTGGCCAACGGACAGGGGGCCGGTGAAAAACTGTTTTTT. The V and J genes are TRBV5-5 and TRBJ1-4, with 11 bases aligning to TRBD1. This CDR3 region has 17 residues. Germline CDR1 reads SGHKS; CDR2 reads YYEKEE (reference sequence). The trim removed 0 bases at V and 7 bases at J, leaving 8 bases unmatched.

The chain links TRBV29-1 to TRBJ2-5, with TRBD2 matching over 7 bases. There are 13 residues in the CDR3. V lost 5 bases to trimming and J lost 1 base; unmatched junction nucleotides: 4. Per germline, CDR1 SQVTM and CDR2 ANQGSEA. The DNA for the CDR3 is TGCAGCGTTCCCGGGGGGTTCCAAGAGACCCAGTACTTC. This encodes CSVPGGFQETQYF.

The chain recombines TRBV10-3 with TRBJ1-2; D is perhaps TRBD1 (5 bases). The germline CDR1 and CDR2 sequences are ENHRY and SYGVKD. Trimming stripped 0 bases from V and 7 bases from J, with 15 bases between. There are 15 residues in the CDR3. CDR3 sequence: CAISESSGRSSGYTF. The CDR3 DNA follows: TGTGCCATCAGTGAGTCGTCAGGGAGGAGTTCTGGCTACACCTTC.

This clone was seen a few times. This rearrangement joins TRBV6-5 to TRBJ1-2, with a possible D match to TRBD1 (5 bases). The germline V and J ends were trimmed by 2 bases and 3 bases, with 10 bases remaining between them. The CDR3 has 14 residues. CDR1 and CDR2 (germline): MNHEY, SVGAGI. The CDR3 DNA follows: TGTGCCAGCAGTTACGCCGACAGTTACTATGGCTACACCTTC. Translation: CASSYADSYYGYTF.

This clone came up a few times. The genes are TRBV7-8 and TRBJ1-2; TRBD1 aligns across 7 bases. V shed 5 bases, J shed 2 bases, and the junction held 8 bases outside the gene matches. Germline CDR1 reads SGHVS; CDR2 reads FQNEAQ. The CDR3 is 15 residues long. The DNA of the CDR3 is TGTGCCAGCAGCCAGGACAGGTTAGGAAACTATGGCTACACCTTC. Residues: CASSQDRLGNYGYTF.

The CDR3 region is CASSWTGDTEAFF. The CDR3 DNA reads TGTGCCAGCAGTTGGACAGGAGACACTGAAGCTTTCTTT. The V and J genes are TRBV2 and TRBJ1-1; TRBD1 aligns across 7 bases. The germline CDR1 and CDR2 sequences are SNHLY and FYNNEI. This CDR3 spans 13 amino acids. Trimming took 5 bases from V and 3 from J; bases not matched to a gene: 3. Using reference TRBV2 and TRBJ1-1 for the parts outside the CDR3, the full variable domain is EPEVTQTPSHQVTQMGQEVILRCVPISNHLYFYWYRQILGQKVEFLVSFYNNEISEKSEIFDDQFSVERPDGSNFTLKIRSTKLEDSAMYFCASSWTGDTEAFFGQGTRLTVV.

This sequence joins TRBV11-3 and TRBJ2-1, with TRBD2 matching over 7 bases. The CDR3 contains 14 residues. With V trimmed by 4 bases and J by 5 bases, 5 bases remained unmatched. CDR1 is SGHNT, CDR2 YENEEA, per germline. Here the CDR3 DNA reads TGTGCCAGCAGCTCCAGCGGGGTCAACAATGAGCAGTTCTTC. This encodes CASSSSGVNNEQFF.